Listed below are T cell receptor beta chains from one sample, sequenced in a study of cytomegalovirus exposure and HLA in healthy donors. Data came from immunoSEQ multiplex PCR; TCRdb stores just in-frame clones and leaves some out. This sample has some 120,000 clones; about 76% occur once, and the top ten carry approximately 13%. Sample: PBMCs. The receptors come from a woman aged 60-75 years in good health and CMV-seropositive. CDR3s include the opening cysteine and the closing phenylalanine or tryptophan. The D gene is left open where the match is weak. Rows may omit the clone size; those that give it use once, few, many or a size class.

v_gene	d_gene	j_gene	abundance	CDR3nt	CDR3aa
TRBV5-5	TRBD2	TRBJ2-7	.	TGTGCCAGCAGCCCGGGTAGCGGGAGCTCCTACGAGCAGTACTTC	CASSPGSGSSYEQYF
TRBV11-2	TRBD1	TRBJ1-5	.	TGTGCCAGCAGCCACGGACAGGGGAGCAATCAGCCCCAGCATTTT	CASSHGQGSNQPQHF
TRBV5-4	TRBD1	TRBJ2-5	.	TGTGCCAGCAGACCAGGACAGGGAGAGACCCAGTACTTC	CASRPGQGETQYF
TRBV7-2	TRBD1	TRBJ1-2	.	TGTGCCAGCAGCTTGCCAGGGACAGGGAGCCCCTATGGCTACACCTTC	CASSLPGTGSPYGYTF
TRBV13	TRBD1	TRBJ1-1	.	TGTGCCAGCAGCTCCCGACAGGGGGCTGGAACTGAAGCTTTCTTT	CASSSRQGAGTEAFF
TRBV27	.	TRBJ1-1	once	TGTGCCAGCCAACGACAGAGGTCCGGTACTGAAGCTTTCTTT	CASQRQRSGTEAFF
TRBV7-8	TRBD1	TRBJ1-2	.	TGTGCCAGCAGCATGGACAGGGGGCTAAGGGATGGCTACACCTTC	CASSMDRGLRDGYTF
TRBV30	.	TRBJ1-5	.	TGTGCCTGGAGTGTGGACTACTCTACCCCCCAGCATTTT	CAWSVDYSTPQHF
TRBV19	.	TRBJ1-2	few	TGTGCCAGTCTGAATTACATGGGGGCTCCCGATGGCTACACCTTC	CASLNYMGAPDGYTF
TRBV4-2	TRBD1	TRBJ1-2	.	TGTGCCAGCAGCCAGGCCCCCGGGACAGAGACCTATGGCTACACCTTC	CASSQAPGTETYGYTF
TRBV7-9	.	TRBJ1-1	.	TGTGCCAGCAGCTTAAGGTTGACACGCGACACTGAAGCTTTCTTT	CASSLRLTRDTEAFF
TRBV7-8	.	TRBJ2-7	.	TGTGCCAGCAGCTTAGACAGATCGGGATACGAGCAGTACTTC	CASSLDRSGYEQYF
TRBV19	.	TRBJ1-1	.	TGTGCCAGTAGTATAGTTCACAGGAACACTGAAGCTTTCTTT	CASSIVHRNTEAFF
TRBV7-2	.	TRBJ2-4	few	TGTGCCAGCAGCTCCGGGACACTTCAGTACTTC	CASSSGTLQYF
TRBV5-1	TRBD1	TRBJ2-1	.	TGCGCCAGCAGCACCGGACAGGGTCCCAATGAGCAGTTCTTC	CASSTGQGPNEQFF
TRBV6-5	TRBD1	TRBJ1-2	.	TGTGCCAGCACCCTAATTCAGGGGGCAATCTATGGCTACACCTTC	CASTLIQGAIYGYTF
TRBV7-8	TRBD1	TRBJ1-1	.	TGTGCCAGCAGCTTAGACAGGGGGCGGACTGAAGCTTTCTTT	CASSLDRGRTEAFF
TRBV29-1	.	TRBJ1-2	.	TGCAGCGTCAATAGACAGGACTCTAACTATGGCTACACCTTC	CSVNRQDSNYGYTF
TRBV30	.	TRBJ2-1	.	TGTGCCTGGAGTAAGAGCAATGAGCAGTTCTTC	CAWSKSNEQFF
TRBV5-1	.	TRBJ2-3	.	TGCGCCAGCAGCTCCTCCCCTCCCACAGATACGCAGTATTTT	CASSSSPPTDTQYF
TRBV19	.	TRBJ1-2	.	TGTGCCAGTAGTGTCTCAGGGGTTGAGCACTATGGCTACACCTTC	CASSVSGVEHYGYTF
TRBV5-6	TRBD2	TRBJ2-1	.	TGTGCCAGCAGCTTGCGAAATAGCGGGAGCCAATTCTCCTACAATGAGCAGTTCTTC	CASSLRNSGSQFSYNEQFF
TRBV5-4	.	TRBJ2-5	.	TGTGCCAGCAGCGGCCCAGGGGATGGGGAGACCCAGTACTTC	CASSGPGDGETQYF
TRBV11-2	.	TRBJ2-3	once	TGTGCCAGCAGCTTAGTCGGGGGGCGGACAGATACGCAGTATTTT	CASSLVGGRTDTQYF
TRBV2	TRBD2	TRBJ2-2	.	TGTGCCAGCAGTGAAGGTTGGGTAGCGGGAAACACCGGGGAGCTGTTTTTT	CASSEGWVAGNTGELFF
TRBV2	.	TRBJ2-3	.	TGTGCCAGCAGTGAAGCCCGACTGTCAACAGATACGCAGTATTTT	CASSEARLSTDTQYF
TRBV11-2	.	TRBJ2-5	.	TGTGCCAGCAGCTTAAATACGGGAGTTACCGAGACCCAGTACTTC	CASSLNTGVTETQYF
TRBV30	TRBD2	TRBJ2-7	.	TGTGCCTGGAGTGTACAGAGAGCGGGAGAGCAGTACTTC	CAWSVQRAGEQYF
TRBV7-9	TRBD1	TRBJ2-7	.	TGTGCCAGCAGTCTCGCCGGGACAGGGGTAAACGAGCAGTACTTC	CASSLAGTGVNEQYF
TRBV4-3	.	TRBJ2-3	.	TGCGCCAGCAGCCCCAGACTACTCACAGATACGCAGTATTTT	CASSPRLLTDTQYF
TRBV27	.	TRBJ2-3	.	TGTGCCAGCAGTTTCTCCCGCCTGGACTCCCCTCGCACAGATACGCAGTATTTT	CASSFSRLDSPRTDTQYF
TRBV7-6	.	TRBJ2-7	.	TGTGCCAGCAGCTTAGAGGTGGGCGGAGGACCCTCCGAGCAGTACTTC	CASSLEVGGGPSEQYF
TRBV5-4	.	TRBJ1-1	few	TGTGCCAGCAGCTTCAACAGGGTGGAATCTGAAGCTTTCTTT	CASSFNRVESEAFF
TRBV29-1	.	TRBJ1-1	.	TGCAGCGTTCAAAGGGGTTCGAACACTGAAGCTTTCTTT	CSVQRGSNTEAFF
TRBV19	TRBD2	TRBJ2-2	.	TGTGCCAGTAGTTCTCGACTAGCAGGGAACACCGGGGAGCTGTTTTTT	CASSSRLAGNTGELFF
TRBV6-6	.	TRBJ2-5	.	TGTGCCAGCAGACATACAGGGTCGCAAGAGACCCAGTACTTC	CASRHTGSQETQYF
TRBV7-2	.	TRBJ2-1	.	TGTGCCAGCAGCTTGGGGCTAGCGCCAAACTACAATGAGCAGTTCTTC	CASSLGLAPNYNEQFF
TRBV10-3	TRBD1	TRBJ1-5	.	TGTGCCATCAGTGAGTTTACAGGGGCGACTCAGCCCCAGCATTTT	CAISEFTGATQPQHF
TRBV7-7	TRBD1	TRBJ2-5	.	TGTGCTAGCAGCTTGAGACAGGGGCTCCAAGAGACCCAGTACTTC	CASSLRQGLQETQYF
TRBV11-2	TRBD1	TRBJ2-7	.	TGTGCCAGCAGCTTAGGGACAGGGAGTCAGTACGAGCAGTACTTC	CASSLGTGSQYEQYF
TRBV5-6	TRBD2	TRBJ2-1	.	TGTGCCAGCAGCTTGGGTTCTAGCGGCGTCTACAATGAGCAGTTCTTC	CASSLGSSGVYNEQFF
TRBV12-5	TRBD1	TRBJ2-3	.	TGTGCTAGTGGTTTGGGTCAGGGACAGAATACGCAGTATTTT	CASGLGQGQNTQYF
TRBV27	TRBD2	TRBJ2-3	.	TGTGCCAGCAGTCGGACTAGCGGGGTTTCAGATACGCAGTATTTT	CASSRTSGVSDTQYF
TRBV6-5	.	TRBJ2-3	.	TGTGCCAGCAGCCGACACCGCACAGATACGCAGTATTTT	CASSRHRTDTQYF
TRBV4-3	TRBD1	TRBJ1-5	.	TGCGCCAGCAGCCCACGGACAGGCTTCAATCAGCCCCAGCATTTT	CASSPRTGFNQPQHF
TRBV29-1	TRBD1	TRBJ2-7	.	TGCAGCGTTCAATTGGGGCAGGGGGCGAGGGAGCAGTACTTC	CSVQLGQGAREQYF
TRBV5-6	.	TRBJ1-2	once	TGTGCCAGCAGCTTGACACCCAGTAACTATGGCTACACCTTC	CASSLTPSNYGYTF
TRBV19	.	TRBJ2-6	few	TGTGCCAGCCAGGGGTCTGGGGCCAACGTCCTGACTTTC	CASQGSGANVLTF
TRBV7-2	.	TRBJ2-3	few	TGTGCCAGCTCGAAGGGGGCGGGGGATACGCAGTATTTT	CASSKGAGDTQYF
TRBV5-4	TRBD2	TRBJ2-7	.	TGTGCCAGCAGCTTGGCCAGCCTAGCGGGAGGACTAAGTCCCCTCGAGCAGTACTTC	CASSLASLAGGLSPLEQYF